This record concerns one T cell receptor beta chain sequence. This entry belongs to a study of blood T cell repertoires in COVID-19. Measured with immunoSEQ multiplex PCR; TCRdb has only the in-frame clones, and not every one. Among 340,000 or so clones listed, around four fifths were seen once. This clonotype was obtained from a young man with active or convalescent COVID-19. The specimen sequenced was peripheral blood.

The CDR3 region has the DNA TGTGCCAGCAGAGGACACCGATGCGGCTACACCTTC. It translates to CASRGHRCGYTF. The chain recombines TRBV6-4 with TRBJ1-2, with a possible D match to TRBD1 (5 bases). The V and J ends lost 6 bases and 8 bases respectively, with 13 bases between them. Germline V lookup: CDR1 MRHNA, CDR2 SNTAGT. There are 12 residues in the CDR3.